Given below is one TCR beta chain in context. Its target is unknown. These data originate in a study of OX40 agonist ivuxolimab in advanced cancers. Whole-study context: Patients enrolled in dose escalation were diagnosed with hepatocellular carcinoma, melanoma, renal cell or head and neck cancer.

Blood specimens came from baseline, cycle 4 day 1, and cycle 7 day 1. The method was immunoSEQ multiplex PCR; TCRdb's version includes in-frame clones alone and lacks a portion of them. This table holds 45,000 to 75,000 clones, 70% to 80% found once. Study results and limitations: Also present in some nonresponders was a low level of normalized T-cell clonal expansion. The study found among the lowest clonal expansion in partial responders at 0.1-3.0 mg/kg.

Sequenced material: CD4+ or CD8+ T cells sorted from blood, taken in a trial of the OX40 agonist ivuxolimab. This receptor was obtained from an adult with an advanced solid tumor such as melanoma, head and neck, liver or kidney cancer.

The CDR3 here is CASRRGQENTGELFF. The CDR3 DNA sequence: TGCGCCAGCAGGCGGGGACAGGAGAACACCGGGGAGCTGTTTTTT. The chain has TRBV5-1 and TRBJ2-2; 8 bases align to TRBD1. V trimming: 5 bases; J trimming: 1 base; junction bases outside the gene matches: 4. CDR3 length: 15 amino acids. CDR1 is SGHRS, CDR2 YFSETQ, per germline.